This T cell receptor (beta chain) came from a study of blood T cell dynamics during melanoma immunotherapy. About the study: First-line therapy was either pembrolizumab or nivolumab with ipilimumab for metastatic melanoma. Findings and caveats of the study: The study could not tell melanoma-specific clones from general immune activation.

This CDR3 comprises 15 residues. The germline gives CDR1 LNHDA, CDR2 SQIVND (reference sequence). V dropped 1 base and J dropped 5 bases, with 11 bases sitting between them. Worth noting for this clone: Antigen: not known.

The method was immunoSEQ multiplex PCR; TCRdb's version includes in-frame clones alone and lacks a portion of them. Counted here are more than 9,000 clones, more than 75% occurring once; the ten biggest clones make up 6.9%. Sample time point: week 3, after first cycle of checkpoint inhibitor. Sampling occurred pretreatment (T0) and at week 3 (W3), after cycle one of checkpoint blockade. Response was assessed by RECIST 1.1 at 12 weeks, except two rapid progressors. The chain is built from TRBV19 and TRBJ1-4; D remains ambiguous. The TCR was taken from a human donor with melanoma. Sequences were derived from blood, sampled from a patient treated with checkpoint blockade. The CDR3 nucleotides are TGTGCCAGTAGTATAGTTGGTCCGGGGAATGAAAAACTGTTTTTT. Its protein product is CASSIVGPGNEKLFF.